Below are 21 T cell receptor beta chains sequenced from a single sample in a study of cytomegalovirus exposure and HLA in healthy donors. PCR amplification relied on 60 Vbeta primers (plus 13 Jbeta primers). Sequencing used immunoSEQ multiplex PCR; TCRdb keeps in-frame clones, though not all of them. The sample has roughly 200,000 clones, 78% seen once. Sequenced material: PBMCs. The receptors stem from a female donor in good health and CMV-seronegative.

CDR3 sequence: CASSSRDSDGYEQYF. In DNA form, the CDR3 reads TGTGCCAGCAGTTCTAGGGACAGCGATGGGTACGAGCAGTACTTC. V usage is TRBV7-9 and J usage is TRBJ2-7; 7 bases match TRBD1. Losses at the gene ends were 6 bases for V and 4 bases for J; bases not matched to a gene: 12. The length of the CDR3 is 15 residues. CDR1 is SEHNR and CDR2 is FQNEAQ in the germline V gene (reference sequence).

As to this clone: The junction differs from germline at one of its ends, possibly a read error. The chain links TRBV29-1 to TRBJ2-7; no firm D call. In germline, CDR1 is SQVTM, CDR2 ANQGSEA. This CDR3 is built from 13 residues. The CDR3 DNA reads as TGTTGTTTCAAGCAGAAGGCGGCATACGAGCAGTACTTC. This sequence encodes CCFKQKAAYEQYF.

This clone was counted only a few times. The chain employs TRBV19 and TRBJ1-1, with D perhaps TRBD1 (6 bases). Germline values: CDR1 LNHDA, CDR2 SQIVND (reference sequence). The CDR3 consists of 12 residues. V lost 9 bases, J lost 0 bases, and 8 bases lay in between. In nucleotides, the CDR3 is TGTGCCAGCGGACAGTTGAACACTGAAGCTTTCTTT. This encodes CASGQLNTEAFF.

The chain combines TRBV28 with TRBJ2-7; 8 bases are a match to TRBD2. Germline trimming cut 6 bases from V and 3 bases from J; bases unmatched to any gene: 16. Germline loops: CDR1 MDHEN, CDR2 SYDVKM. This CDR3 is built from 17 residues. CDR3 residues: CASSSQRGRPESYEQYF. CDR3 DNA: TGTGCCAGCAGCTCCCAACGCGGGAGGCCTGAGAGCTACGAGCAGTACTTC.

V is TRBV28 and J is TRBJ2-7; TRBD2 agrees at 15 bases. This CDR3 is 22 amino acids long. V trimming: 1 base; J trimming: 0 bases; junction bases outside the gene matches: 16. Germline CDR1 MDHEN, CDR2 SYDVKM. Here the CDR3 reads CASSLSFRQGRTSGRASYEQYF. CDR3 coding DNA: TGTGCCAGCAGTTTATCCTTCCGACAGGGGAGGACTAGCGGGAGGGCCTCCTACGAGCAGTACTTC.

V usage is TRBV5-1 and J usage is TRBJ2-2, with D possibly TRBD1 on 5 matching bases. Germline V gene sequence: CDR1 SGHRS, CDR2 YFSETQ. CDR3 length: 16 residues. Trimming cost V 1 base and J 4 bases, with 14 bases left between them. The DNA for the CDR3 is TGCGCCAGCAGCTTGTTGGACAACCCGGCCACCGGGGAGCTGTTTTTT. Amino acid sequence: CASSLLDNPATGELFF.

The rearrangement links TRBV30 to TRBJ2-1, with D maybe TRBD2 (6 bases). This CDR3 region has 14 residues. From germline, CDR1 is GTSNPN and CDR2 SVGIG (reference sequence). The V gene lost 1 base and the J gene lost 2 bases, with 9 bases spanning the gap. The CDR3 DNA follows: TGTGCCTGGAGTGGATGGGGGGCCTACAATGAGCAGTTCTTC. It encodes CAWSGWGAYNEQFF.

CDR3: CASHLDRLYEQYF. The CDR3 DNA reads TGTGCCAGCCACTTGGACAGACTCTACGAGCAGTACTTC. The rearrangement uses TRBV6-1 and TRBJ2-7, with D perhaps TRBD1 (6 bases). Germline assignment: CDR1 MNHNS and CDR2 SASEGT. This CDR3 has 13 amino acids. The ends were cut back, 8 bases at V and 3 bases at J, with 14 bases in the middle.

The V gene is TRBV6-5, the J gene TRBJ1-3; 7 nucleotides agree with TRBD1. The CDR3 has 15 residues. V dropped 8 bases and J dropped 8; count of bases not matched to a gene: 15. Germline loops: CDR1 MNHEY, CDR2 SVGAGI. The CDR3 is CASRQGVVGGYTIYF. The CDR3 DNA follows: TGTGCCAGCCGCCAGGGGGTTGTTGGGGGATACACCATATATTTT.

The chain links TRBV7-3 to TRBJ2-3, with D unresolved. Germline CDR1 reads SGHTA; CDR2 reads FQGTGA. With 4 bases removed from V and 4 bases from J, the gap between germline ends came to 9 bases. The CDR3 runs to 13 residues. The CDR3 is CASSSTRSDTQYF. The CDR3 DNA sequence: TGTGCCAGCAGCTCCACCAGATCAGATACGCAGTATTTT.

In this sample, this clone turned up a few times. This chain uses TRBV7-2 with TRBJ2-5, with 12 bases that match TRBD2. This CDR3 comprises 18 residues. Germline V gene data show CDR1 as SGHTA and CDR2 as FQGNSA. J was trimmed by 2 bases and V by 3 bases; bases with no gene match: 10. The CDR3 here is CASSFTAGLAGRQETQYF. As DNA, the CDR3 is TGTGCCAGCAGCTTTACGGCTGGACTAGCGGGAAGGCAAGAGACCCAGTACTTC.

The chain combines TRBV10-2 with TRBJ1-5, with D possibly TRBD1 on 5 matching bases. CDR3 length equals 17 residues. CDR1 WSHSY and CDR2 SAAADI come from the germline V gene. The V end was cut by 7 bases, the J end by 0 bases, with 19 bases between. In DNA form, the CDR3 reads TGCGCCAGCAAGGCAGGGAGGTCACTGGATAGCAATCAGCCCCAGCATTTT. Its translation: CASKAGRSLDSNQPQHF.

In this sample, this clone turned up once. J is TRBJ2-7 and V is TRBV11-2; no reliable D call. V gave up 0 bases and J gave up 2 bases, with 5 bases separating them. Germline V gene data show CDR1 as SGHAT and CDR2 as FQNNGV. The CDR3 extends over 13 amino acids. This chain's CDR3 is CASSLEAAYEQYF. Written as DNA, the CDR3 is TGTGCCAGCAGCTTAGAGGCGGCCTACGAGCAGTACTTC. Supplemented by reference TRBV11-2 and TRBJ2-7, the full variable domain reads EAGVAQSPRYKIIEKRQSVAFWCNPISGHATLYWYQQILGQGPKLLIQFQNNGVVDDSQLPKDRFSAERLKGVDSTLKIQPAKLEDSAVYLCASSLEAAYEQYFGPGTRLTVT.

The CDR3 DNA is TGTGCCAGCAGTTTTTGGGATCTAGGCGGGGGCTACACCTTC. It yields the protein CASSFWDLGGGYTF. The V gene is TRBV27, the J gene TRBJ1-2; D remains unclear. Between the trimmed V and J ends, which lost 3 bases and 8 bases, there was a span of 16 bases. CDR1 MNHEY and CDR2 SMNVEV come from the germline V gene (reference sequence). The CDR3 is 14 amino acids.

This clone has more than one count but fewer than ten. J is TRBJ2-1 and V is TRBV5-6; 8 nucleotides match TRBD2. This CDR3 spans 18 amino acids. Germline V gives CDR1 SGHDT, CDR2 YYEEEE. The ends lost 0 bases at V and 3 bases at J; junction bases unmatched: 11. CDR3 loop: CASSLEKNRLAFYNEQFF. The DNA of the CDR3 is TGTGCCAGCAGCTTGGAGAAGAACAGACTAGCGTTCTACAATGAGCAGTTCTTC.

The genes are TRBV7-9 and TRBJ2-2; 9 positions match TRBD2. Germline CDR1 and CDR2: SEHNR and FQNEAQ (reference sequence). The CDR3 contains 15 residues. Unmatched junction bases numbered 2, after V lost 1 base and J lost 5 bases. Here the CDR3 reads CASSLVAGATGELFF. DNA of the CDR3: TGTGCCAGCAGCTTAGTAGCGGGAGCTACCGGGGAGCTGTTTTTT.

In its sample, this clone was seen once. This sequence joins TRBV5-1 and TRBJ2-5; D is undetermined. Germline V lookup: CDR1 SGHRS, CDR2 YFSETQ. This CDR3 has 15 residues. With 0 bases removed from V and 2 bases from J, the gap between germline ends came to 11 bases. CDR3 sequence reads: CASSLDPTSQETQYF. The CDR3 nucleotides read TGCGCCAGCAGCTTGGATCCCACATCTCAAGAGACCCAGTACTTC.

The CDR3 nucleotides read TGCAGCGTTGGGGGGCGCGAGGAGACCCAGTACTTC. This codes for CSVGGREETQYF. The chain uses TRBV29-1 and TRBJ2-5, with TRBD1 as a possible D gene (6 bases). CDR1 and CDR2 (germline): SQVTM, ANQGSEA. V shed 4 bases and J shed 5 bases, with 11 bases lying between them. The CDR3 consists of 12 residues.

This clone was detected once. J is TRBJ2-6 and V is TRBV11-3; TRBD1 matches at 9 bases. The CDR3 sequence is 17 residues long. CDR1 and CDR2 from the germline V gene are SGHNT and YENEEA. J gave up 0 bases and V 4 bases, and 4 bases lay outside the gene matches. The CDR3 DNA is TGTGCCAGCAGCTCGGGACAGGGAAGCTCTGGGGCCAACGTCCTGACTTTC. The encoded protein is CASSSGQGSSGANVLTF.

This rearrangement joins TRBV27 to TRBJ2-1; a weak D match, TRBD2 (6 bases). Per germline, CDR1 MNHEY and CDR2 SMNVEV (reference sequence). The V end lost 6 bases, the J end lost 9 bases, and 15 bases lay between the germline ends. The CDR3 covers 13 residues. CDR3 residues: CASRRDLYGEQFF. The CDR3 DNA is TGTGCCAGCAGGAGGGACTTGTACGGTGAGCAGTTCTTC.

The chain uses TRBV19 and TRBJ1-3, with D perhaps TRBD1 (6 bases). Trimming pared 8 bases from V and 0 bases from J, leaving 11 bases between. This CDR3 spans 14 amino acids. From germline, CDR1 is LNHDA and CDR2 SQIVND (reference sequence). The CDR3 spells CASHRDNSGNTIYF. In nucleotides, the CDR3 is TGTGCCAGTCACCGGGACAACTCTGGAAACACCATATATTTT. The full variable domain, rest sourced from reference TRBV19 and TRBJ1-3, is DGGITQSPKYLFRKEGQNVTLSCEQNLNHDAMYWYRQDPGQGLRLIYYSQIVNDFQKGDIAEGYSVSREKKESFPLTVTSAQKNPTAFYLCASHRDNSGNTIYFGEGSWLTVV.